These 18 T cell receptor beta chains were all obtained from the same sample, sequenced in a study of shared clonotypes between healthy human individuals. Measured with immunoSEQ multiplex PCR; TCRdb has only the in-frame clones, and not every one. The sample gives under 1,900,000 clones, approximately 98.5% of which show up once; roughly 0.36% is in the top ten. Sequenced input: naive CD4+ T cells sorted from blood. Subset defined: CD45RA+ positively selected. The receptors come from a man aged 30-40 years in good health.

The chain carries TRBV29-1 and TRBJ2-1; TRBD1 aligns across 10 bases. Trimming cost V 2 bases and J 1 base; bases outside gene matches: 2. This CDR3 has 15 amino acids. Germline V gene lookup returns CDR1 SQVTM and CDR2 ANQGSEA. The CDR3, as DNA: TGCAGCGTTGAAAGGACAGGGGGATCCTACAATGAGCAGTTCTTC. Its protein product is CSVERTGGSYNEQFF.

A note on this clone: Other nucleotide sequences in the sample specify the same CDR3. This chain uses TRBV7-8 with TRBJ1-1; TRBD1 matches 7 bases. V trimming: 5 bases; J trimming: 1 base; junction bases outside the gene matches: 1. Germline CDR1 is SGHVS and CDR2 is FQNEAQ. The CDR3 has 13 residues. This chain's CDR3 is CASSRDRNTEAFF. In DNA form, the CDR3 reads TGTGCCAGCAGCAGGGACAGGAACACTGAAGCTTTCTTT.

This chain uses TRBV7-2 with TRBJ1-2; a weak D match, TRBD1 (6 bases). V lost 3 bases to trimming and J lost 5 bases, with 13 bases between them. The germline V gene has CDR1 SGHTA and CDR2 FQGNSA. This CDR3 has 14 amino acids. CDR3 region: CASSFSTGRYGYTF. For the CDR3, the DNA is TGTGCCAGCAGCTTCTCTACAGGGCGGTATGGCTACACCTTC.

The chain employs TRBV18 and TRBJ2-1, with 10 bases lining up with TRBD2. The V segment lost 4 bases and the J segment 4 bases; nucleotides outside the gene matches: 10. The CDR3 extends over 17 amino acids. Germline assignment: CDR1 KGHSH and CDR2 LQKENI. The CDR3: CASSLQFGTSEYNEQFF. The CDR3 nucleotides read TGTGCCAGCTCACTCCAATTCGGGACTAGCGAATACAATGAGCAGTTCTTC.

This chain joins TRBV7-9 and TRBJ2-7; a possible D gene is TRBD1 (5 bases). The V gene lost 3 bases and the J gene lost 2 bases, with 11 bases spanning the gap. This CDR3 comprises 14 residues. Germline CDR1 reads SEHNR; CDR2 reads FQNEAQ (reference sequence). This chain's CDR3 is CASSFDSTTYEQYF. The CDR3, as DNA: TGTGCCAGCAGCTTCGACAGTACAACCTACGAGCAGTACTTC.

This clone was seen only once. This chain joins TRBV2 and TRBJ2-1; the D gene is possibly TRBD1 (6 bases). This CDR3 spans 17 amino acids. Germline loops: CDR1 SNHLY, CDR2 FYNNEI. The V end was cut by 6 bases, the J end by 5 bases, with 23 bases between. CDR3 nucleotide sequence: TGTGCCAGCAGGCTAGGACAGTCACCCAATCTGAACAATGAGCAGTTCTTC. Its translation: CASRLGQSPNLNNEQFF.

The V gene is TRBV28, the J gene TRBJ1-5; D is uncertain. Germline loops: CDR1 MDHEN, CDR2 SYDVKM. The length of the CDR3 is 12 residues. V was pared by 5 bases and J by 4 bases, with 6 bases between. CDR3 region: CASSDTNQPQHF. CDR3 in DNA: TGTGCCAGCAGTGACACTAATCAGCCCCAGCATTTT.

Remarks on this clone: Other DNA sequences in this specimen translate into the identical CDR3. The CDR3 spells CATSRGPYNEQFF. The CDR3 DNA sequence: TGTGCCACCAGCAGAGGTCCTTACAATGAGCAGTTCTTC. The rearrangement uses TRBV15 and TRBJ2-1; D remains ambiguous. Germline CDR1 and CDR2: LNHNV and YYDKDF (reference sequence). The CDR3 consists of 13 residues. V lost 1 base, J lost 4 bases, and 5 bases lay in between.

About this clone itself: Different DNA sequences within this sample yield the same CDR3. The chain recombines TRBV7-9 with TRBJ2-7; TRBD2 matches 10 bases. J lost 0 bases, V lost 1 base, and 3 bases had no gene match. The CDR3 is 16 residues long. Germline CDR1 SEHNR, CDR2 FQNEAQ (reference sequence). CDR3 protein: CASSLGVAGGSYEQYF. In nucleotides, the CDR3 is TGTGCCAGCAGCTTAGGGGTAGCGGGAGGCTCCTACGAGCAGTACTTC.

The V and J genes are TRBV1 and TRBJ2-1. TRBV1 is annotated as a pseudogene. The CDR3 has 13 residues. CDR3 in DNA: TGCACCAGCAGCCCCCTGGTCAACAATGAGCAGTTCTTC. This translates into CTSSPLVNNEQFF.

The J gene is TRBJ1-1, the V gene TRBV29-1; 8 nucleotides align to TRBD1. CDR1 is SQVTM and CDR2 is ANQGSEA in the germline V gene. V shed 6 bases, J shed 1 base, and the junction held 4 bases outside the gene matches. The CDR3 has 13 amino acids. CDR3 residues: CSVAGQENTEAFF. In DNA form, the CDR3 reads TGCAGCGTGGCGGGACAGGAGAACACTGAAGCTTTCTTT.

The rearrangement links TRBV28 to TRBJ2-7, with 8 bases aligning to TRBD2. The V gene's germline CDR1 is MDHEN and CDR2 SYDVKM. The CDR3 contains 14 residues. V lost 8 bases, J lost 4 bases, and 10 bases stayed unmatched. The CDR3 region has the DNA TGTGCCAGCGTAGGCACTAGCGGAAATTACGAGCAGTACTTC. Protein: CASVGTSGNYEQYF.

This chain connects TRBV11-2 to TRBJ1-1; D not resolved. Germline V lookup: CDR1 SGHAT, CDR2 FQNNGV. This CDR3 is 15 amino acids long. V lost 1 base to trimming and J lost 1 base, with 10 bases between them. The CDR3 coding sequence is TGTGCCAGCAGCTTAGGACCCCGGAGGAACACTGAAGCTTTCTTT. Encoded protein: CASSLGPRRNTEAFF.

This chain connects TRBV6-5 to TRBJ2-5, with 7 bases matching TRBD2. CDR3 length equals 14 residues. The junction had 10 bases not matched to a gene; V was cut back by 5 bases and J by 7 bases. Germline lookup yields CDR1 MNHEY and CDR2 SVGAGI. DNA of the CDR3: TGTGCCAGCAGTGACCCCGGGAGGACGCCGACCCAGTACTTC. Translation gives CASSDPGRTPTQYF.

This clone was recorded once. This chain links TRBV6-1 with TRBJ1-4, with D possibly being TRBD1 (6 bases). V dropped 8 bases and J dropped 4 bases, with 14 bases sitting between them. This CDR3 comprises 14 residues. Germline V gene sequence: CDR1 MNHNS, CDR2 SASEGT. The CDR3 nucleotides read TGTGCCAGCCAAGCGACAGGTTTTAATGAAAAACTGTTTTTT. Translating gives CASQATGFNEKLFF.

The rearrangement uses TRBV5-4 and TRBJ2-7, with 10 bases aligning to TRBD1. V lost 5 bases, J lost 3 bases, and 5 bases stayed unmatched. Per germline, CDR1 SGHNT and CDR2 YYREEE (reference sequence). The CDR3 runs to 14 residues. The CDR3 nucleotides read TGTGCCAGCAGACCCGGGACAGGGGACTACGAGCAGTACTTC. It encodes CASRPGTGDYEQYF.

CDR3 sequence reads: CASSYSPTGRNGYTF. As DNA, the CDR3 is TGTGCCAGCAGTTACTCCCCGACAGGAAGAAATGGCTACACCTTC. The chain combines TRBV6-5 with TRBJ1-2, with a possible D match to TRBD1 (6 bases). The CDR3 is made up of 15 amino acids. Trimming cost V 0 bases and J 6 bases, with 14 bases left between them. CDR1 and CDR2 from the germline V gene are MNHEY and SVGAGI.

The rearrangement uses TRBV6-1 and TRBJ2-7; D gene uncertain. V lost 9 bases to trimming and J lost 0 bases, with 18 bases between them. The CDR3 totals 15 residues. Germline V CDR1 and CDR2: MNHNS, SASEGT. CDR3 nucleotides: TGTGCCAGTATGGCTTCCCAGATGATCTCCTACGAGCAGTACTTC. Translated, it gives CASMASQMISYEQYF.